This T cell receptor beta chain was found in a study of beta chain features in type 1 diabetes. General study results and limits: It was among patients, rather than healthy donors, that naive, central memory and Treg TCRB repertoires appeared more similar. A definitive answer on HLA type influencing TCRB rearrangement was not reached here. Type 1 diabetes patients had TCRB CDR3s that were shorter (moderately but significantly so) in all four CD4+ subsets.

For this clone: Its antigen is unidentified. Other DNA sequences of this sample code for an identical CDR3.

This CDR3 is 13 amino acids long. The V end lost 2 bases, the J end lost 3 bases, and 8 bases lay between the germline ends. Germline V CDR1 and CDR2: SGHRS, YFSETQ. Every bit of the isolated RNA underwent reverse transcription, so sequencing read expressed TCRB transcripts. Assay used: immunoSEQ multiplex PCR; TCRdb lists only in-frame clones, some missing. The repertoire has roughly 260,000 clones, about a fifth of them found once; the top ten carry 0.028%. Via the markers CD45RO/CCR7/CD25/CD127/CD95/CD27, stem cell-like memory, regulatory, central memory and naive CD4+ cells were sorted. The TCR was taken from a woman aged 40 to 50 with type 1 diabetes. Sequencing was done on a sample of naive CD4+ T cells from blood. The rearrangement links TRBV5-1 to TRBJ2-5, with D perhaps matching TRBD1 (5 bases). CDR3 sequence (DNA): TGCGCCAGCAGCTTCGAAGGGGAAGAGACCCAGTACTTC. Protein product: CASSFEGEETQYF.